This T cell receptor beta chain was captured by sequencing in a study of cytomegalovirus exposure and HLA in healthy donors. In its sample, this clone was seen a few times. The CDR3 has 15 amino acids. The V gene's germline CDR1 is LNHDA and CDR2 SQIVND (reference sequence). V was clipped by 6 bases and J by 5 bases; unmatched bases: 6. PCR involved 60 Vbeta and 13 Jbeta primers. Data came from immunoSEQ multiplex PCR; TCRdb stores just in-frame clones and leaves some out. The top ten clones hold roughly 9.7% of a sample with 150,000 to 200,000 clones, approximately 80% of them seen once. The rearrangement uses TRBV19 and TRBJ2-7; 14 positions agree with TRBD2. The sequencing sample was made of PBMCs. The sequence came from a man younger than 35 in good health and CMV-seropositive. This chain's CDR3 is CASSRGLAGANEQYF. In nucleotides, the CDR3 is TGTGCCAGTAGCCGGGGACTAGCGGGAGCGAACGAGCAGTACTTC.